The source of this T cell receptor (beta chain) is a study of T cell repertoires in ileal Crohn's disease. Study in general: All patients had surgery for stricturing (approximately 60%) or penetrating (around 40%) disease. Whole-study results and caveats: Active smokers at surgery had more clonal expansions than non-smokers.

The CDR3 loop spans 15 amino acids. Germline V CDR1 and CDR2: LNHDA, SQIVND (reference sequence). The ends lost 5 bases at V and 1 base at J; junction bases unmatched: 6. TCRdb keeps only in-frame clones here, not all; method: immunoSEQ multiplex PCR. The table lists some 10,000 clones, approximately 82% of them singletons. Concerning this clone: Antigen unknown.

This clonotype was sampled from an adult with Crohn's disease. Specimen: ileal tissue. The gene calls are TRBV19 and TRBJ2-7; 9 bases fit TRBD2. The CDR3 DNA reads TGTGCCAGTAGTCCGGGACTAGCTCCTTCCTACGAGCAGTACTTC. Amino acid sequence: CASSPGLAPSYEQYF.